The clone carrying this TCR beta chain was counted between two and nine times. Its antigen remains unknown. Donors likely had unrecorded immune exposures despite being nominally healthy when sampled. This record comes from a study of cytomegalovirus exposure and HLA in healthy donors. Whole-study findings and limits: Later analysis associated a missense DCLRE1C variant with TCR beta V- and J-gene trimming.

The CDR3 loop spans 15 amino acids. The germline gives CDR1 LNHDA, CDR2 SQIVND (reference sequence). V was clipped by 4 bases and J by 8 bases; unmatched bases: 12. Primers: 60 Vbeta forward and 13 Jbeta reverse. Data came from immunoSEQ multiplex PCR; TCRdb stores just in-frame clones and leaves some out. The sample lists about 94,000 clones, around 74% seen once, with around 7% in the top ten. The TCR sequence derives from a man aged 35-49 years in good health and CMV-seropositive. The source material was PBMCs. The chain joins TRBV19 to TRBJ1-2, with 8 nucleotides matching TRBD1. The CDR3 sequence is CASSTPQGAWVGYTF. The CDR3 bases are TGTGCCAGTAGTACCCCTCAGGGGGCGTGGGTCGGCTACACCTTC.